One and the same sample provided the 5 T cell receptor beta chains below, sequenced in a study of synovial regulatory T cells in juvenile arthritis. Only in-frame clones appear in the TCRdb table, and some are missing; sequencing was by immunoSEQ multiplex PCR. Its clone listing holds 8,000 to 10,000 clones. Specimen: Treg cells from blood. The subset: remaining (HLA-DR-negative) circulating blood Treg cells. These receptors all come from a donor between 2 and 29 years old with juvenile idiopathic arthritis.

This sequence joins TRBV28 and TRBJ2-7; TCRdb designates TRBD1, a call that cannot be tested without DNA. Germline lookup yields CDR1 MDHEN and CDR2 SYDVKM. CDR3 length: 13 amino acids. No DNA sequence is on record. The CDR3 protein is CASSTGFHHEQYF.

This chain links TRBV28 with TRBJ2-7; the TCRdb call, TRBD2, lacks DNA for checking. This CDR3 spans 16 amino acids. No DNA has been recorded. The V gene's germline CDR1 is MDHEN and CDR2 SYDVKM. The CDR3 here is CASSPQGSGNSYEQYF.

The genes are TRBV5-1 and TRBJ2-7. CDR1 is SGHRS and CDR2 is YFSETQ in the germline V gene. The CDR3 spans 15 residues. The DNA is not on file. This CDR3 is CASSLPGRRGYEQYF.

The V call is TRBV6-5, the J call TRBJ1-2; TCRdb lists TRBD1, though no DNA is available to test this call. Germline V gives CDR1 MNHEY, CDR2 SVGAGI. The CDR3 is made up of 14 amino acids. The coding DNA is unavailable. Here the CDR3 reads CASGKTGGRYGYTF.

The chain joins TRBV5-4 to TRBJ2-1; TCRdb lists TRBD1, though no DNA is available to test this call. The CDR3 runs to 14 residues. DNA is not on record. Germline V gene sequence: CDR1 SGHNT, CDR2 YYREEE (reference sequence). This chain's CDR3 is CASSLNRVRNEQFF.